This paragraph reports one T cell receptor beta chain. Its antigen is not known. The sample comes from a study of T-cell memory formation after mild COVID-19. In TCRdb, the 5' RACE reads were re-called with MiXCR into one record per CDR3 protein. The table shows just under 350,000 distinct CDR3 sequences, with 13% occurring only once. This CDR3 comprises 14 residues. V was trimmed by 5 bases and J by 4 bases, leaving 10 bases between them. Per the germline V gene, CDR1 is KGHDR and CDR2 is SFDVKD. Study-wide results and caveats: Among contracting clones, CD4+ were mainly CM/EM and CD8+ enriched in EMRA. Pre-infection memory harbored some responding clones, suggesting cross-reactive memory joined. Whereas later expanders leaned CD4+, clones contracting day 15 to 85 showed a balanced CD4/CD8 makeup.

Specimen: PBMCs or a T cell subset sorted from them (not recorded which). The TCR was taken from a man between 18 and 29 years old who had mild COVID-19 (a few samples of this study predate the infection). Cell type and time point are not known. The V and J genes are TRBV24-1 and TRBJ2-2; TRBD1 might be the D (5 bases). CDR3 residues: CATSVTESTGELFF. CDR3 coding DNA: TGTGCCACCAGTGTGACAGAAAGCACCGGGGAGCTGTTTTTT.